This TCR beta chain derives from a study of PD-1 blockade in classical Hodgkin lymphoma. Germline CDR1 MNHEY, CDR2 SVGAGI. The CDR3 loop spans 15 amino acids. V was clipped by 4 bases and J by 9 bases; unmatched bases: 5. All patients experienced relapse after autologous stem cell transplantation, and brentuximab vedotin exposure was variable. Under best response, outcomes were complete response, partial response or progressive disease. Sequencing was performed with immunoSEQ multiplex PCR; in TCRdb, only in-frame clones are kept and a portion is missing. The sample has tens of thousands of clones; more than 85% are singletons.

The sequences come from peripheral blood mononuclear cells (PBMCs), collected at baseline. This sequence originates from a human donor with classical Hodgkin lymphoma. This chain uses TRBV6-5 with TRBJ2-1; 14 bases are a match to TRBD2. CDR3 loop: CASSSPGTSGGEQFF. The CDR3 DNA reads as TGTGCCAGCAGTTCCCCCGGGACTAGCGGGGGTGAGCAGTTCTTC.